This T cell receptor (beta chain) stems from a study of Ad26.COV2.S vaccination and SARS-CoV-2 variants. The CDR3 has 11 residues. V was pared by 10 bases and J by 6 bases, with 9 bases between. Germline-derived CDR1 and CDR2 are MNHEY and SMNVEV (reference sequence). The treatment denotes: about 20 received Ad26.COV2.S at low or high dose, single or two shots; roughly five received placebo; per-sample allocation not given. Sample collection was performed on day 63 after the first vaccine or placebo injection. Sequenced by immunoSEQ multiplex PCR; TCRdb stores in-frame clones only, minus some. Among roughly 700,000 clones listed, approximately 88% were seen once. This clone was observed a single time.

The receptor comes from a person between 18 and 59 years old who received the Ad26.COV2.S COVID-19 vaccine or a placebo. The sequencing used peripheral blood, collected in a trial of Ad26.COV2.S vaccine versus placebo. The chain has TRBV27 and TRBJ2-2, with D unresolved. The CDR3 sequence: CAIRAAGELFF. The CDR3 nucleotides are TGTGCCATACGGGCGGCCGGGGAGCTGTTTTTT.